The 20 T cell receptor beta chains in this list originate from one sample, sequenced in a study of control samples from healthy donors and cancer patients. Clones were sequenced by immunoSEQ multiplex PCR, and TCRdb holds only the in-frame ones, with some missing. Of about 95,000 clones listed, roughly 80% are singletons. The sequencing sample was made of blood. The receptors stem from a man aged 25 to 40 in good health.

The CDR3 DNA follows: TGTGCCAGCTCGGCAACTAGGGTATCTGAAGCTTTCTTT. Translating it yields CASSATRVSEAFF. J is TRBJ1-1 and V is TRBV3-1 (or the pseudogene TRBV3-2); the D is unclear. The germline V gene encodes CDR1 LGHDT and CDR2 YNNKEL (reference sequence). Trimming took off 8 bases at V and 6 bases at J, with 16 bases between the two ends. The CDR3 covers 13 residues.

This chain uses TRBV7-3 with TRBJ2-7; 9 nucleotides align to TRBD1. J was trimmed by 2 bases and V by 0 bases; bases with no gene match: 2. In germline, CDR1 is SGHTA, CDR2 FQGTGA. The CDR3 is 15 amino acids. CDR3 sequence reads: CASSLTGTGTYEQYF. The CDR3, as DNA: TGTGCCAGCAGCTTAACCGGGACAGGGACCTACGAGCAGTACTTC.

This chain's CDR3 is CASSYTGGGYTF. Here the CDR3 DNA reads TGTGCCAGCAGTTACACAGGGGGAGGCTACACCTTC. The chain uses TRBV6-2 or TRBV6-3 and TRBJ1-2; 8 bases agree with TRBD1. CDR1 and CDR2 (germline): MNHEY, SVGEGT. The CDR3 spans 12 residues. The J segment lost 8 bases and the V segment lost 2 bases, leaving 1 base of the junction unmatched.

This clone qualifies as medium-sized. This CDR3 is also generated by other DNA sequences in the sample. As DNA, the CDR3 is TGTGCCAGCAGTGAAGGTAGACAGAACTCTGGAAACACCATATATTTT. Protein product: CASSEGRQNSGNTIYF. V and J are TRBV6-1 and TRBJ1-3, with D possibly matching TRBD1 (5 bases). CDR1 MNHNS and CDR2 SASEGT come from the germline V gene. Trimming pared 1 base from V and 0 bases from J, leaving 10 bases between. CDR3 length equals 16 residues.

V usage is TRBV28 and J usage is TRBJ1-6; 7 bases agree with TRBD1. CDR3 length: 15 amino acids. V dropped 1 base and J dropped 10; count of bases not matched to a gene: 7. Germline CDR1 reads MDHEN; CDR2 reads SYDVKM. CDR3 sequence (DNA): TGTGCCAGCAGTTTATTACGACAGGGTAGATCACCCCTCCACTTT. Protein sequence: CASSLLRQGRSPLHF.

The rearrangement uses TRBV18 and TRBJ2-1, with a tentative D call TRBD1 (6 bases). The CDR3 runs 12 residues. Trimming stripped 3 bases from V and 10 bases from J, with 10 bases between. From germline, CDR1 is KGHSH and CDR2 LQKENI. The CDR3 DNA follows: TGTGCCAGCTCACCGGAAGACAGGGAGCAGTTCTTC. It is translated as CASSPEDREQFF.

Worth noting for this clone: At one of its ends the junction is not consistent with the germline gene, which may arise from a read error. V usage is TRBV5-1 and J usage is TRBJ1-2; no clear D gene. The CDR3 contains 14 residues. Germline-derived CDR1 and CDR2 are SGHRS and YFSETQ. CDR3 nucleotide sequence: TGCGCCGGCAGCTTGGAGCCGAGTAACTATGGCTACACCTTC. This encodes CAGSLEPSNYGYTF.

Comments on this clone: Other DNA sequences in the sample encode the same CDR3. The chain combines TRBV7-2 with TRBJ2-7; possible D gene TRBD2, 6 bases. The CDR3 has 14 amino acids. V shed 6 bases and J shed 4 bases, with 16 bases lying between them. Germline assignment: CDR1 SGHTA and CDR2 FQGNSA. This CDR3 reads CASRGGPPSYEQYF. The CDR3 bases are TGTGCCAGCAGGGGGGGTCCCCCCTCATACGAGCAGTACTTC.

The J gene is TRBJ1-4, the V gene TRBV5-1; TRBD1 might be the D (5 bases). This CDR3 is built from 13 residues. The germline V gene encodes CDR1 SGHRS and CDR2 YFSETQ. Trimming left V 3 bases short and J 4 bases short, with 7 bases between. CDR3 sequence reads: CASSSGINEKLFF. The CDR3, as DNA: TGCGCCAGCAGCTCAGGGATTAATGAAAAACTGTTTTTT.

The rearrangement uses TRBV12-3 or TRBV12-4 and TRBJ1-1; D unclear. Deletions cut 6 bases from V and 2 bases from J, with 4 bases between. This CDR3 comprises 11 residues. Here the CDR3 reads CASSHNTEAFF. In nucleotides, the CDR3 is TGTGCCAGCAGCCACAACACTGAAGCTTTCTTT.

This chain connects TRBV19 to TRBJ1-1, with D tentatively TRBD1 (6 bases). In germline, CDR1 is LNHDA, CDR2 SQIVND (reference sequence). V lost 6 bases and J lost 1, with 9 bases in between. This CDR3 is 13 amino acids long. The chain's CDR3 is CASRLQGNTEAFF. The CDR3 coding sequence is TGTGCCAGTAGACTACAGGGGAACACTGAAGCTTTCTTT.

The chain recombines TRBV3-1 (or the pseudogene TRBV3-2) with TRBJ1-2, with 8 bases matching TRBD1. The CDR3 contains 16 residues. V lost 1 base, J lost 6 bases, and 10 bases stayed unmatched. Germline values: CDR1 LGHDT, CDR2 YNNKEL (reference sequence). The CDR3 DNA sequence: TGTGCCAGCAGCCAAGGAGGGACTCAGGGGGCCCATGGCTACACCTTC. Translating gives CASSQGGTQGAHGYTF.

This clone was counted a single time. V gene TRBV7-9 combines with J gene TRBJ1-6; the D is unclear. Germline V gene sequence: CDR1 SEHNR, CDR2 FQNEAQ (reference sequence). CDR3 size: 11 residues. V lost 8 bases, J lost 10 bases, and 9 bases lay in between. The CDR3 nucleotides read TGTGCCAGCTTCCAGGTCTCACCCCTCCACTTT. The encoded protein is CASFQVSPLHF.

The genes are TRBV5-4 and TRBJ1-1; no clear D gene. Trimming took off 4 bases at V and 1 base at J, with 14 bases between the two ends. The CDR3 length is 15 residues. Looked up from germline, CDR1 is SGHNT and CDR2 is YYREEE (reference sequence). In DNA, the CDR3 is TGTGCCAGCAGCCCAGGACGGAAAAGGAACACTGAAGCTTTCTTT. Translating it yields CASSPGRKRNTEAFF.

The chain has TRBV9 and TRBJ2-1, with 9 positions matching TRBD2. The V and J ends lost 0 bases and 3 bases, in that order; junction bases with no gene match: 16. The CDR3 length is 20 residues. Germline V gene sequence: CDR1 SGDLS, CDR2 YYNGEE. Here the CDR3 reads CASSVEGWSGGPRHYNEQFF. CDR3 DNA: TGTGCCAGCAGCGTAGAAGGCTGGAGCGGGGGGCCGAGGCACTACAATGAGCAGTTCTTC.

The chain carries TRBV7-3 and TRBJ2-4, with TRBD1 as a possible D gene (6 bases). The CDR3 is 13 residues long. Germline CDR1 SGHTA, CDR2 FQGTGA. V lost 6 bases to trimming and J lost 7 bases, with 13 bases between them. Here the CDR3 reads CASSRIQGNIQYF. CDR3 nucleotide sequence: TGTGCCAGCAGTCGTATCCAGGGGAACATTCAGTACTTC.

V gene TRBV7-9 combines with J gene TRBJ1-1; no clear D. Trimming removed 1 base at V and 5 bases at J, with 11 bases between. The CDR3 is 14 residues long. Germline loops: CDR1 SEHNR, CDR2 FQNEAQ (reference sequence). The CDR3 region has the DNA TGTGCCAGCAGCTTAGGGAGAGGAAATACTGAAGCTTTCTTT. Its protein is CASSLGRGNTEAFF.

This rearrangement joins TRBV9 to TRBJ2-3; 14 bases fit TRBD2. This CDR3 contains 17 residues. V lost 2 bases to trimming and J lost 2 bases; unmatched junction nucleotides: 4. CDR1 and CDR2 (germline): SGDLS, YYNGEE. The CDR3 DNA reads TGTGCCAGCAGCGTGGGACTAGCGGGGGTACACACAGATACGCAGTATTTT. This translates into CASSVGLAGVHTDTQYF.

This chain uses TRBV10-3 with TRBJ2-2; a possible D gene is TRBD1 (5 bases). The CDR3 loop spans 13 amino acids. CDR1 and CDR2 from the germline V gene are ENHRY and SYGVKD. V dropped 3 bases and J dropped 3 bases, with 5 bases sitting between them. The DNA for the CDR3 is TGTGCCATCAGTGACAGGGACACCGGGGAGCTGTTTTTT. This encodes CAISDRDTGELFF.

The chain uses TRBV9 and TRBJ1-2; D uncertain. Trimming removed 2 bases at V and 2 bases at J, with 7 bases between. The CDR3 extends over 13 amino acids. The germline CDR1 and CDR2 sequences are SGDLS and YYNGEE. CDR3 residues: CASSVAVNYGYTF. CDR3 DNA: TGTGCCAGCAGCGTGGCGGTCAACTATGGCTACACCTTC.